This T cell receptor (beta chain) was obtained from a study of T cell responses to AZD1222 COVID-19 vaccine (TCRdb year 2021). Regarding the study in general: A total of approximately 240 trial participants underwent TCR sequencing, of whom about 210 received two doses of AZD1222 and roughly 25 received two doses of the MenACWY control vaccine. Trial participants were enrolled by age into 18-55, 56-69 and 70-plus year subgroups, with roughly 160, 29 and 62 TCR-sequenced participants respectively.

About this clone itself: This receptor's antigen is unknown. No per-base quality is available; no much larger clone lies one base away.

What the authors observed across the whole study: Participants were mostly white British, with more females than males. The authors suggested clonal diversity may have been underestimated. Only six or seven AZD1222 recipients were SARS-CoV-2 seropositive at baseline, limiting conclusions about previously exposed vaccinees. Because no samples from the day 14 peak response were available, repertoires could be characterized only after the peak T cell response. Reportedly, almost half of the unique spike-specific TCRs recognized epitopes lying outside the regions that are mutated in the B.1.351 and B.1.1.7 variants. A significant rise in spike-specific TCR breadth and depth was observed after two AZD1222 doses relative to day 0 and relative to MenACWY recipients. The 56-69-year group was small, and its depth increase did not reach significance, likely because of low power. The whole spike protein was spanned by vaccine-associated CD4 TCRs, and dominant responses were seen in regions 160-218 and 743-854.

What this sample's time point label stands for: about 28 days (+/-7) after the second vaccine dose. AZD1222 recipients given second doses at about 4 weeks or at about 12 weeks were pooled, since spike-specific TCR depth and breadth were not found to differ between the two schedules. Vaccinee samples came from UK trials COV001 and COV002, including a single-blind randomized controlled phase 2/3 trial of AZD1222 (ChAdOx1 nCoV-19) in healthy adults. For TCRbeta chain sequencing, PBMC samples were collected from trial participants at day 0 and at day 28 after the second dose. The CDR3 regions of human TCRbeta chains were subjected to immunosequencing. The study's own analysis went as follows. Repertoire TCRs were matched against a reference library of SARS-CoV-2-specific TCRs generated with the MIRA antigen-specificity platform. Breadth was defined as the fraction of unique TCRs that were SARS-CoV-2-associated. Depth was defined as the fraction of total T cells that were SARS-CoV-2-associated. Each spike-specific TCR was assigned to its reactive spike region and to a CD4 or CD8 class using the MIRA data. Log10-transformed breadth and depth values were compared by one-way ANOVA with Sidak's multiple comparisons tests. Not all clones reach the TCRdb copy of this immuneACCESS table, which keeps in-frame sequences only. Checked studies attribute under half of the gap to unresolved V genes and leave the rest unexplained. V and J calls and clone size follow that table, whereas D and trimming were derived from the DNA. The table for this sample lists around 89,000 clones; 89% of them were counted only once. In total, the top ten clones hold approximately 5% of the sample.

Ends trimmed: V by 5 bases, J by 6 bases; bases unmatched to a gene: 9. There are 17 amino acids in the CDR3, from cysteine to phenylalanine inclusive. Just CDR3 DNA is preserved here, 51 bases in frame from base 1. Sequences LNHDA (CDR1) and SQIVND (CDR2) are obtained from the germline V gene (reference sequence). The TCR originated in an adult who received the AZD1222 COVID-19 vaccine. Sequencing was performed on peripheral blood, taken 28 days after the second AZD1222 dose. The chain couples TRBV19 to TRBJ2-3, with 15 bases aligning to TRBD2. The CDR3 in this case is CASSARGLAGGGDTQYF. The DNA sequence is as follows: TGTGCCAGTAGTGCCCGGGGACTAGCGGGGGGCGGGGATACGCAGTATTTT.